This T cell receptor (beta chain) stems from a study of CD8 T cells in Susac syndrome. Random-hexamer reverse transcription was applied to roughly 0.5 to 1 ug RNA. MiXCR, applied by TCRdb to the immunoSEQ multiplex PCR reads, yields one record per CDR3 protein. This table has hundreds of thousands of distinct CDR3 sequences, over 75% appearing once. After removal of 9 bases from V and 7 bases from J, the junction contained 10 bases not matched to a gene. CDR3 length equals 14 residues. In contrast to the negatively isolated CD8+ and CD4+ T cells, TEMRA cells were FACS-enriched. The chain has TRBV12-3 or TRBV12-4 and TRBJ2-2; TRBD1 agrees at 8 bases. Material: CD8+ T cells from PBMCs. This clonotype was obtained from a human donor with multiple sclerosis. DNA of the CDR3: TGTGCCAGTACGACAGGGGCAACGGTCGGGGAGCTGTTTTTT. As protein: CASTTGATVGELFF.